A single T cell receptor (beta chain) is shown here with its context. As yet, its antigen is unknown. This entry belongs to a study of identical twins' blood T cells. Study-wide points: Twins reportedly had markedly more similar V usage than unrelated donors, even among out-of-frame TCRbeta clonotypes.

Trimming cost V 0 bases and J 0 bases, with 10 bases left between them. CDR1 is SGHNT and CDR2 is YYREEE in the germline V gene (reference sequence). The length of the CDR3 is 16 residues. Each TCR cDNA library carried sample-specific barcodes on both ends. Each CDR3 protein is one row after TCRdb ran MiXCR on the 5' RACE reads. Here the sample spans about 370,000 distinct CDR3 sequences, under 30% being singletons. The chain employs TRBV5-4 and TRBJ2-1, with no clear D. Sequences were obtained from PBMCs. The sequence came from a woman aged 18-55 years in good health. The CDR3 DNA reads as TGTGCCAGCAGCTTGGATGGTCCCCACTCCTACAATGAGCAGTTCTTC. Its protein product is CASSLDGPHSYNEQFF.